This T cell receptor (beta chain) is drawn from a study of control samples from healthy donors and cancer patients. This clone was seen just once. The V and J ends lost 9 bases and 0 bases, in that order; junction bases with no gene match: 4. The CDR3 extends over 13 amino acids. Germline values: CDR1 LNHDA, CDR2 SQIVND (reference sequence). The method was immunoSEQ multiplex PCR; TCRdb's version includes in-frame clones alone and lacks a portion of them. Here the sample spans over 120,000 clones, about nine tenths being singletons. The V call is TRBV19, the J call TRBJ1-1, with 7 positions matching TRBD1. This clonotype originated in a man aged 25 to 45 in good health. The sample taken for sequencing was blood. The CDR3 region has the DNA TGTGCCAGCAGACAGGGAATGAACACTGAAGCTTTCTTT. This sequence encodes CASRQGMNTEAFF.